This TCR beta chain was captured by sequencing in a study of T cell repertoires in cytomegalovirus infection. Trimming cost V 7 bases and J 5 bases; bases outside gene matches: 12. CDR1 is ENHRY, CDR2 SYGVKD, per germline. The CDR3 extends over 16 amino acids. About this clonotype: Its antigen is undetermined.

Points from the study as a whole: Summed frequency of shared TCR beta families picked out CMV carriers who also had the relevant HLA. What dominated the ex vivo response were HLA-C-restricted CMV-specific TCR beta clonotypes.

TCRdb passed the reads through MiXCR, listing each CDR3 protein once. The sample has around 530,000 distinct CDR3 sequences; about a quarter are singletons. The receptor was derived from a human donor in good health (CMV status not recorded). Some clones in this sample may be carry-over from other donors' samples. The chain recombines TRBV10-3 with TRBJ2-3, with 10 bases matching TRBD2. The specimen sequenced was PBMCs. The CDR3 nucleotides read TGTGCCATCAATACGGCGGCTAGCGGGAGTGTAGATACGCAGTATTTT. Protein product: CAINTAASGSVDTQYF.